One and the same sample provided the 13 T cell receptor beta chains below, sequenced in a study of shared clonotypes between healthy human individuals. The method was immunoSEQ multiplex PCR; TCRdb's version includes in-frame clones alone and lacks a portion of them. The sample contains 600,000 to 750,000 clones, less than 95% of which appear only once. The sequencing sample was made of memory CD8+ T cells from PBMCs. As to subset: CD45RO+ cells pooled with CCR7-negative TemRA cells. The receptors stem from a man aged 18 to 29 in good health. Some clones in this sample may be carry-over from other donors' samples.

The rearrangement uses TRBV28 and TRBJ2-7, with TRBD1 matching over 8 bases. This CDR3 contains 16 residues. V was clipped by 3 bases and J by 2 bases; unmatched bases: 9. Germline values: CDR1 MDHEN, CDR2 SYDVKM. DNA of the CDR3: TGTGCCAGCAGTTTTAGAAGAGGGACAGGTACCTACGAGCAGTACTTC. It yields the protein CASSFRRGTGTYEQYF.

This clone was observed a single time. The V and J genes are TRBV6-5 and TRBJ1-4, with TRBD1 identical over 10 bases. Germline CDR1 and CDR2: MNHEY and SVGAGI. After removal of 2 bases from V and 10 bases from J, the junction contained 4 bases not matched to a gene. This CDR3 region has 14 residues. This CDR3 reads CASSYGTGEGKLFF. In DNA, the CDR3 is TGTGCCAGCAGTTACGGGACAGGGGAAGGAAAACTGTTTTTT.

CDR3 amino acids: CASSARGPLLSLHF. The CDR3 DNA is TGTGCCAGCAGTGCGAGGGGGCCCCTTCTCTCCCTCCACTTT. V is TRBV25-1 and J is TRBJ1-6; 7 bases fit TRBD1. From germline, CDR1 is MGHDK and CDR2 SYGVNS. The V and J ends lost 4 bases and 14 bases, in that order; junction bases with no gene match: 11. The CDR3 sequence is 14 residues long.

CDR3 region: CASSDWDRVTKNTGELFF. The CDR3 DNA reads TGCGCCAGCAGTGATTGGGACAGGGTGACGAAGAACACCGGGGAGCTGTTTTTT. The chain couples TRBV10-1 to TRBJ2-2; 9 bases map to TRBD1. Germline V gene data show CDR1 as WNHNN and CDR2 as SYGVQD (reference sequence). The V segment lost 3 bases and the J segment 1 base; nucleotides outside the gene matches: 9. This CDR3 spans 18 amino acids.

Turning to this clone: The sample has other DNA sequences that encode this CDR3 too. V gene TRBV11-2 combines with J gene TRBJ1-5; D ambiguous. Per the germline V gene, CDR1 is SGHAT and CDR2 is FQNNGV. CDR3 length equals 12 residues. V lost 1 base, J lost 7 bases, and 5 bases lay in between. This chain's CDR3 is CASSLGGQPQHF. The CDR3 DNA reads as TGTGCCAGCAGCTTAGGAGGCCAGCCCCAGCATTTT. Complete variable domain (other parts from reference TRBV11-2 and TRBJ1-5): EAGVAQSPRYKIIEKRQSVAFWCNPISGHATLYWYQQILGQGPKLLIQFQNNGVVDDSQLPKDRFSAERLKGVDSTLKIQPAKLEDSAVYLCASSLGGQPQHFGDGTRLSIL.

This chain's CDR3 is CASSRGRTQNTGELFF. In DNA, the CDR3 is TGCGCCAGCAGCCGGGGCAGAACACAGAACACCGGGGAGCTGTTTTTT. The chain has TRBV4-1 and TRBJ2-2; D is perhaps TRBD1 (5 bases). With 4 bases removed from V and 1 base from J, the gap between germline ends came to 13 bases. Germline CDR1 is MGHRA and CDR2 is YSYEKL. The CDR3 is 16 amino acids.

The chain employs TRBV2 and TRBJ2-7; 10 bases fit TRBD2. CDR3 length equals 16 residues. Per the germline V gene, CDR1 is SNHLY and CDR2 is FYNNEI. V shed 3 bases, J shed 1 base, and the junction held 6 bases outside the gene matches. CDR3 in amino acids: CASSDSSGSLSYEQYF. CDR3 coding DNA: TGTGCCAGCAGTGACTCTAGCGGGAGTTTGTCCTACGAGCAGTACTTC.

V gene TRBV4-3 combines with J gene TRBJ2-7, with 10 bases fitting TRBD1. V gave up 4 bases and J gave up 3 bases; unmatched junction bases: 3. The CDR3 sequence is 14 residues long. CDR1 is LGHNA and CDR2 is YSLEER in the germline V gene. The CDR3 reads CASSLWDRGYEQYF. The CDR3 region has the DNA TGCGCCAGCAGCCTCTGGGACAGGGGCTACGAGCAGTACTTC.

About this clone: The same CDR3 is also encoded by other DNA sequences in this sample. The gene calls are TRBV9 and TRBJ1-3; the D gene is possibly TRBD1 (5 bases). The CDR3 spans 15 residues. Trimming shortened V by 0 bases and J by 4 bases, and 11 bases separated the two germline ends. From germline, CDR1 is SGDLS and CDR2 YYNGEE. In DNA, the CDR3 is TGTGCCAGCAGCGTAGCGGGGACTGCGGGAAACACCATATATTTT. Its protein is CASSVAGTAGNTIYF.

The chain uses TRBV7-9 and TRBJ2-3, with D possibly TRBD2 on 6 matching bases. Germline loops: CDR1 SEHNR, CDR2 FQNEAQ (reference sequence). CDR3 length: 15 residues. The ends were cut back, 8 bases at V and 0 bases at J, with 15 bases in the middle. As DNA, the CDR3 is TGTGCCAGCTGTCCGGGGGTAACTAGCACAGATACGCAGTATTTT. Protein sequence: CASCPGVTSTDTQYF.

The chain combines TRBV27 with TRBJ2-7; D gene uncertain. Trimming removed 2 bases at V and 7 bases at J, with 12 bases between. The CDR3 sequence is 13 residues long. CDR1 MNHEY and CDR2 SMNVEV come from the germline V gene (reference sequence). The CDR3 region is CASSLVWGTEQYF. CDR3 bases: TGTGCCAGCAGTTTAGTTTGGGGAACGGAGCAGTACTTC.

The J gene is TRBJ1-1, the V gene TRBV28, with 8 bases identical to TRBD1. This CDR3 is built from 17 residues. The ends lost 2 bases at V and 0 bases at J; junction bases unmatched: 8. Per germline, CDR1 MDHEN and CDR2 SYDVKM. The CDR3 is CASSLGQGAGLNTEAFF. CDR3 nucleotide sequence: TGTGCCAGCAGTTTAGGGCAGGGGGCGGGCTTGAACACTGAAGCTTTCTTT.

The rearrangement uses TRBV19 and TRBJ2-3; 7 bases are shared with TRBD1. J was trimmed by 2 bases and V by 4 bases; bases with no gene match: 9. This CDR3 is built from 16 residues. The germline CDR1 and CDR2 sequences are LNHDA and SQIVND (reference sequence). DNA for the CDR3: TGTGCCAGTAGTACCAGGACAGGCACCTCCACAGATACGCAGTATTTT. It encodes CASSTRTGTSTDTQYF.